This T cell receptor beta chain is drawn from a study of regulatory T cells in long-lasting Graves disease. Noted time point: newly diagnosed GD, antithyroid drugs for less than 3 months. Extracted PBMC RNA gave rise to the TCR library. This clonotype was recorded at least ten times. Arm-PCR of CDR3 regions with iRepertoire HTBI primers generated TCR beta libraries. TCRdb re-called the multiplex PCR reads through MiXCR, storing one row per CDR3 protein. The data show over 400,000 distinct CDR3 sequences, 12% to 15% seen once. The J segment lost 9 bases and the V segment lost 6 bases, leaving 23 bases of the junction unmatched. Germline V lookup: CDR1 MNHNS, CDR2 SASEGT. The CDR3 consists of 18 residues. This sample was also put to use in a study of T cells in Graves' hyperthyroidism and ophthalmopathy. This second report adds: Uncontrolled infection, other autoimmune disease, pregnancy or lactation led to exclusion. The blood repertoire included most of the expanded thyroid clonotypes above 0.001.

This chain uses TRBV6-1 with TRBJ2-1, with 7 bases identical to TRBD2. The TCR originated in a woman between 50 and 59 years old with Graves disease. Here the sequenced sample was peripheral blood mononuclear cells (PBMCs), taken at new diagnosis, from a patient treated with antithyroid drugs. The CDR3 here is CASSDQLALLFGRGEQFF. CDR3 nucleotides: TGTGCCAGCAGCGACCAACTAGCGTTGCTTTTTGGCCGCGGTGAGCAGTTCTTC.